The present T cell receptor (beta chain) was sequenced within a study of cytomegalovirus exposure and HLA in healthy donors. Findings of the study overall: An Asian-associated ancestry cluster reportedly showed fewer N-insertions than the approximately 660-donor mean in a later analysis. After further analysis at a later stage, around 17,000 TCR beta sequences were associated with HLA alleles at 0.05 false discovery rate. Owing to their indistinguishability, certain V segments, notably TRBV6-2 and TRBV6-3, were excluded. Among immune exposure information, only CMV serostatus was available.

Worth noting for this clone: Its antigen is unknown.

The primer mix had 60 Vbeta and 13 Jbeta primers. Repertoires were generated with immunoSEQ multiplex PCR, while TCRdb's copy carries only in-frame clones and drops some. The sample carries roughly 120,000 clones, more than 65% recorded once. Trimming cost V 5 bases and J 3 bases, with 11 bases left between them. This CDR3 is built from 13 residues. Germline lookup yields CDR1 SGHDN and CDR2 FVKESK. V is TRBV14 and J is TRBJ2-7, with D tentatively TRBD1 (6 bases). This sequence originates from a man between 25 and 39 years old in good health and CMV-seropositive. The sample taken for sequencing was PBMCs. The CDR3 DNA reads as TGTGCCAGCAGCAACGGACAGTACTACGAGCAGTACTTC. Its protein is CASSNGQYYEQYF.